Below, 13 T cell receptor beta chains from the same sample are listed, as sequenced in a study of cytotoxic CD8 clonotypes in ibrutinib-treated CLL. Measured with immunoSEQ multiplex PCR; TCRdb has only the in-frame clones, and not every one. The sample has about 200,000 clones, 70% seen once. The material sequenced was PBMCs, taken after 12 months of ibrutinib treatment. The source of these receptors is a human donor with chronic lymphocytic leukemia.

The gene calls are TRBV4-2 and TRBJ1-4; perhaps TRBD1 as D (6 bases). V dropped 4 bases and J dropped 1 base, with 7 bases sitting between them. CDR1 LGHNA and CDR2 YNFKEQ come from the germline V gene. CDR3 length: 14 amino acids. In DNA, the CDR3 is TGTGCCAGCAGCCCCAGGGGAACTAATGAAAAACTGTTTTTT. Its translation: CASSPRGTNEKLFF.

The chain combines TRBV9 with TRBJ2-3; TRBD2 might be the D (6 bases). The CDR3 totals 16 residues. The germline V gene encodes CDR1 SGDLS and CDR2 YYNGEE. With 4 bases removed from V and 2 bases from J, the gap between germline ends came to 17 bases. The CDR3 sequence is CASSTRPLASTDTQYF. Written as DNA, the CDR3 is TGTGCCAGCAGCACCCGCCCTCTAGCGTCCACAGATACGCAGTATTTT.

This chain connects TRBV7-9 to TRBJ1-1; no definite D call. CDR3 length equals 14 residues. The germline CDR1 and CDR2 sequences are SEHNR and FQNEAQ (reference sequence). Trimming stripped 1 base from V and 1 base from J, with 7 bases between. The CDR3, as DNA: TGTGCCAGCAGCTTAGACTGGCCGAACACTGAAGCTTTCTTT. This encodes CASSLDWPNTEAFF. Filled out from reference TRBV7-9 and TRBJ1-1, the complete variable domain reads DTGVSQNPRHKITKRGQNVTFRCDPISEHNRLYWYRQTLGQGPEFLTYFQNEAQLEKSRLLSDRFSAERPKGSFSTLEIQRTEQGDSAMYLCASSLDWPNTEAFFGQGTRLTVV.

This chain uses TRBV7-2 with TRBJ1-1; 8 bases agree with TRBD1. Trimming at V came to 4 bases and at J to 0 bases, leaving 4 bases not matched to a gene. CDR1 SGHTA and CDR2 FQGNSA come from the germline V gene. The CDR3 consists of 15 residues. The CDR3, as DNA: TGTGCCAGCAGCTATCGGACAGGGATGAACACTGAAGCTTTCTTT. Translation gives CASSYRTGMNTEAFF. Full variable domain (remainder filled in from reference TRBV7-2 and TRBJ1-1): GAGVSQSPSNKVTEKGKDVELRCDPISGHTALYWYRQSLGQGLEFLIYFQGNSAPDKSGLPSDRFSAERTGGSVSTLTIQRTQQEDSAVYLCASSYRTGMNTEAFFGQGTRLTVV.

The chain carries TRBV6-5 and TRBJ2-1; 10 bases match TRBD1. The germline gives CDR1 MNHEY, CDR2 SVGAGI. The CDR3 contains 15 residues. Trimming at V came to 5 bases and at J to 2 bases, leaving 3 bases not matched to a gene. The CDR3 sequence is CASSKDRGPYNEQFF. CDR3 DNA: TGTGCCAGCAGTAAAGACAGGGGGCCCTACAATGAGCAGTTCTTC.

A few counts support this clone. This chain uses TRBV7-9 with TRBJ1-1; 7 nucleotides line up with TRBD1. Germline CDR1 is SEHNR and CDR2 is FQNEAQ (reference sequence). V shed 5 bases and J 1 base; nucleotides not matched to a gene: 4. The CDR3 loop spans 14 amino acids. The CDR3: CASSRTGQNTEAFF. CDR3 DNA: TGTGCCAGCAGCCGGACAGGTCAGAACACTGAAGCTTTCTTT.

This clone has only a few counts. The chain has TRBV4-3 and TRBJ1-2; 8 bases fit TRBD1. The CDR3 runs 16 residues. J lost 2 bases, V lost 4 bases, and 9 bases had no gene match. Germline CDR1 is LGHNA and CDR2 is YSLEER. CDR3: CASSLLGTGGNYGYTF. CDR3 bases: TGCGCCAGCAGCCTCCTCGGGACAGGCGGCAACTATGGCTACACCTTC.

The J gene is TRBJ1-2, the V gene TRBV9, with D perhaps TRBD1 (5 bases). The CDR3 extends over 16 amino acids. The germline V gene encodes CDR1 SGDLS and CDR2 YYNGEE. The V end was cut by 6 bases, the J end by 7 bases, with 25 bases between. The DNA for the CDR3 is TGTGCCAGCACCAACCAATTAGGCAGGGCTGTAGTTGGCTACACCTTC. It codes for CASTNQLGRAVVGYTF.

This clone was recorded once. The chain joins TRBV7-9 to TRBJ2-3; possibly TRBD2 for D (5 bases). The ends were cut back, 7 bases at V and 4 bases at J, with 15 bases in the middle. Germline V gene sequence: CDR1 SEHNR, CDR2 FQNEAQ (reference sequence). This CDR3 contains 14 residues. The CDR3 region has the DNA TGTGCCAGCACCCTGGGAGCTGGCGCAGATACGCAGTATTTT. Translated, it gives CASTLGAGADTQYF.

This chain uses TRBV13 with TRBJ2-7, with no clear D. Trimming took 5 bases from V and 0 from J, leaving 14 bases between them. This CDR3 spans 15 amino acids. Germline values: CDR1 PRHDT, CDR2 FYEKMQ (reference sequence). As DNA, the CDR3 is TGTGCCAGCAGCCTCGGGCTCCATAGCTCCTACGAGCAGTACTTC. The encoded protein is CASSLGLHSSYEQYF.

The chain combines TRBV6-4 with TRBJ1-6, with no clear D. Germline CDR1 reads MRHNA; CDR2 reads SNTAGT. The CDR3 extends over 13 amino acids. Trimming stripped 0 bases from V and 7 bases from J, with 4 bases between. The DNA for the CDR3 is TGTGCCAGCAGTGACTCGTTCAATTCACCCCTCCACTTT. Translating gives CASSDSFNSPLHF.

This clone was picked up a small number of times. The rearrangement uses TRBV4-1 and TRBJ1-2; D gene unclear. The germline CDR1 and CDR2 sequences are MGHRA and YSYEKL. V lost 1 base, J lost 6 bases, and 15 bases lay in between. The CDR3 loop spans 15 amino acids. CDR3: CASSQVGTGWDGYTF. DNA for the CDR3: TGCGCCAGCAGCCAAGTAGGTACGGGTTGGGATGGCTACACCTTC.

This clone was seen only once. The rearrangement uses TRBV9 and TRBJ2-7, with 9 bases aligning to TRBD1. CDR3 length: 16 residues. CDR1 and CDR2 from the germline V gene are SGDLS and YYNGEE. Losses at the gene ends were 0 bases for V and 5 bases for J; bases not matched to a gene: 9. Written as DNA, the CDR3 is TGTGCCAGCAGCGTAGCTACTACAGGGGGCCCCAACGAGCAGTACTTC. Its protein is CASSVATTGGPNEQYF.